This is a list of T cell receptor beta chains from one sample in a study of blood T cell repertoires in COVID-19. Profiling relied on immunoSEQ multiplex PCR, and the TCRdb table lists in-frame clones only, not all of them. The sample includes 50,000 to 75,000 clones, roughly 84% seen only once; the top ten take 5.1%. Sequences were obtained from peripheral blood. The receptors were sampled from an older man in a cohort sampled during active COVID-19. The CDR3 runs from the conserved cysteine through the conserved F or W. The D gene is left open where the match is weak. A row's size may be missing; if present it is once, few, many or a size class.

d_call j_call v_call clone_size cdr3_aa cdr3_nt
TRBD2 TRBJ2-1 TRBV19 - CASSIESGTSGGKNEQFF TGTGCCAGTAGTATAGAATCCGGGACTAGCGGGGGGAAGAATGAGCAGTTCTTC
- TRBJ1-4 TRBV6-6 - CASSRQPPTNEKLFF TGTGCCAGCTCGCGGCAGCCCCCAACTAATGAAAAACTGTTTTTT
- TRBJ1-2 TRBV10-1 - CASSEDRQYGYTF TGCGCCAGCAGTGAAGACCGACAGTATGGCTACACCTTC
- TRBJ1-6 TRBV9 - CASSVTREDSPLHF TGTGCCAGCAGCGTAACCAGGGAGGATTCACCCCTCCACTTT
TRBD2 TRBJ2-3 TRBV11-2 - CASSLDLAGGTDTQYF TGTGCCAGCAGCTTAGATCTAGCGGGAGGCACAGATACGCAGTATTTT
- TRBJ2-7 TRBV6-2/TRBV6-3 - CASSYSYRAHEQYF TGTGCCAGCAGTTACTCATACAGGGCCCACGAGCAGTACTTC
- TRBJ2-3 TRBV11-1 once CASTGPGSKTDTQYF TGTGCGAGTACCGGGCCGGGATCCAAAACAGATACGCAGTATTTT
- TRBJ2-5 TRBV5-4 - CASSLPGGDGETQYF TGTGCCAGCAGCTTACCTGGCGGGGACGGAGAGACCCAGTACTTC
TRBD2 TRBJ2-1 TRBV29-1 once CSVEGGEIYNEQFF TGCAGCGTTGAGGGAGGGGAAATATACAATGAGCAGTTCTTC
TRBD2 TRBJ2-7 TRBV5-4 few CASSLVGLAGDEQYF TGTGCCAGCAGCTTGGTGGGACTAGCGGGAGACGAGCAGTACTTC
- TRBJ2-7 TRBV23-1 - CASSQHREPSSYEQYF TGCGCCAGCAGTCAACACCGGGAGCCTAGCTCCTACGAGCAGTACTTC
- TRBJ2-7 TRBV30 - CAWSQSSGYEQYF TGTGCCTGGAGCCAGTCGAGCGGCTACGAGCAGTACTTC
TRBD1 TRBJ1-5 TRBV30 - CAWTPGQAPLGQPQHF TGTGCCTGGACGCCGGGACAGGCCCCTTTAGGTCAGCCCCAGCATTTT
- TRBJ2-2 TRBV5-1 - CASSLQGTGELFF TGCGCCAGCAGCTTGCAGGGGACCGGGGAGCTGTTTTTT
TRBD1 TRBJ2-7 TRBV2 once CASFAVGQGAYEQYF TGTGCCAGCTTTGCCGTGGGACAGGGGGCCTACGAGCAGTACTTC
- TRBJ2-1 TRBV3-1/TRBV3-2 once CASSLLSGVLNNEQFF TGTGCCAGCAGCCTCCTATCAGGGGTTCTAAACAATGAGCAGTTCTTC
TRBD2 TRBJ2-3 TRBV7-8 - CASSPGLAGSDTQYF TGTGCCAGCAGCCCCGGGCTAGCGGGATCAGATACGCAGTATTTT
TRBD1 TRBJ2-5 TRBV2 - CASNRDRVGETQYF TGTGCCAGCAACCGGGACAGGGTGGGAGAGACCCAGTACTTC
- TRBJ2-7 TRBV5-8 few CASSSGKLGSSYEQYF TGTGCCAGCAGCTCGGGGAAGTTGGGCAGCTCCTACGAGCAGTACTTC
TRBD1 TRBJ2-7 TRBV5-5 - CASSLTTGGLNEQYF TGTGCCAGCAGCTTGACGACAGGGGGCCTGAACGAGCAGTACTTC
TRBD1 TRBJ1-4 TRBV4-3 once CASSQGQGVNEKLFF TGCGCCAGCAGCCAAGGGCAGGGGGTAAATGAAAAACTGTTTTTT
TRBD1 TRBJ1-2 TRBV6-5 - CASSYLGQGGNYGYTF TGTGCCAGCAGTTACTTAGGACAGGGGGGAAACTATGGCTACACCTTC
- TRBJ1-1 TRBV27 - CASSFRTANTEAFF TGTGCCAGCAGTTTTCGGACAGCGAACACTGAAGCTTTCTTT